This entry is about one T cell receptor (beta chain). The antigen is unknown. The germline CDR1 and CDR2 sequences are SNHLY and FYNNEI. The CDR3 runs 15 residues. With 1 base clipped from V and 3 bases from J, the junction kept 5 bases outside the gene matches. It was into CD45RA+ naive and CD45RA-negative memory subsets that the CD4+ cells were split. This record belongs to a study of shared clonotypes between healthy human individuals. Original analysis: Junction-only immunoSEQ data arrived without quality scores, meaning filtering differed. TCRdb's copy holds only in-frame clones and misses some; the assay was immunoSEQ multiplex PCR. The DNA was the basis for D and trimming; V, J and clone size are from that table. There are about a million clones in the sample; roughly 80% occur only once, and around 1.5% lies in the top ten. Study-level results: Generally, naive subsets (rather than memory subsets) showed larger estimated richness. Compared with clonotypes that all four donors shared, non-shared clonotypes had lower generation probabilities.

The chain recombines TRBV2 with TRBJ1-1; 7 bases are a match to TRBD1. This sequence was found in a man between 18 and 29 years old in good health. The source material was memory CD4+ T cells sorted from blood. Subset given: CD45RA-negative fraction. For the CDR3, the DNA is TGTGCCAGCAGTGAAGAGACAGGGTTTGACACTGAAGCTTTCTTT. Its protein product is CASSEETGFDTEAFF.